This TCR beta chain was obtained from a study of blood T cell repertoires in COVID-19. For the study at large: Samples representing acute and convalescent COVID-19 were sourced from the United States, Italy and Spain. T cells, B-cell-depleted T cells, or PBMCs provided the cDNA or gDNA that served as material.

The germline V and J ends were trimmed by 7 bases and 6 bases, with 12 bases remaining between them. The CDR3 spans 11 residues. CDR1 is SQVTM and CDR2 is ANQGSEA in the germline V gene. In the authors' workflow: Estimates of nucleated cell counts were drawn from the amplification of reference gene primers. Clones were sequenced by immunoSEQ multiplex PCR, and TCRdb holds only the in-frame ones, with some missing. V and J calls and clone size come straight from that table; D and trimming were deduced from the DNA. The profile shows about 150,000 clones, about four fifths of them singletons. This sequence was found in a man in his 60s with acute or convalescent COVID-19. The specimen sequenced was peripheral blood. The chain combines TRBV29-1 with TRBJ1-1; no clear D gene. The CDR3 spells CSGTQGPEAFF. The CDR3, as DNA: TGCAGCGGGACTCAAGGGCCTGAAGCTTTCTTT.